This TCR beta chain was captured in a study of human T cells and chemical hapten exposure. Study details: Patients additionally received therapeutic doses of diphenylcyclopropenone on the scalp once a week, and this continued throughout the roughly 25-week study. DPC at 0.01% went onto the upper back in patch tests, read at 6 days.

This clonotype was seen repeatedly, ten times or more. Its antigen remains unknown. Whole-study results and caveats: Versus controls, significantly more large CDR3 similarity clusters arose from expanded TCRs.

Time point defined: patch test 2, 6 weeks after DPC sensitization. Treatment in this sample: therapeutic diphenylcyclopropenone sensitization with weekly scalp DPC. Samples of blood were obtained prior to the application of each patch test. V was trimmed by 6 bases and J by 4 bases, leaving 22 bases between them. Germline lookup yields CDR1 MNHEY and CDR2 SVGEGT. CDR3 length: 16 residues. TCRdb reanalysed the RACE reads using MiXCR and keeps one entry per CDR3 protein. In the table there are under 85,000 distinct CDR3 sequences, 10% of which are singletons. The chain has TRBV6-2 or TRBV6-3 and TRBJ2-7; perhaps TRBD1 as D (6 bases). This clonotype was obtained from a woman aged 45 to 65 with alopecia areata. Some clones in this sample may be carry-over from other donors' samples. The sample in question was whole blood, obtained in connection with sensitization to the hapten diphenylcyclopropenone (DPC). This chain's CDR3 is CASSADRRLIRYEQYF. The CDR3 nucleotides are TGTGCCAGCAGCGCTGACAGGCGATTAATTCGGTACGAGCAGTACTTC.